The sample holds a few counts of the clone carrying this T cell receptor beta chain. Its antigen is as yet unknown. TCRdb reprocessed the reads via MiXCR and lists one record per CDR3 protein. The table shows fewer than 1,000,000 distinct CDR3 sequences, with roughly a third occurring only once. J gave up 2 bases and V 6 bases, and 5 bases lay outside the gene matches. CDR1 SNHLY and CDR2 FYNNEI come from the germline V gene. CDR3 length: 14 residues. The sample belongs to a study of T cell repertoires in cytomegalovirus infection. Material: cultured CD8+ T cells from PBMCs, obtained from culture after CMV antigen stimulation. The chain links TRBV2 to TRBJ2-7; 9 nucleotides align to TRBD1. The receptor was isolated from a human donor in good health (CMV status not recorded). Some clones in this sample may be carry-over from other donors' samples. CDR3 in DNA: TGTGCCAGCAGCGGACAGGGGAAACCCTACGAGCAGTACGTC. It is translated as CASSGQGKPYEQYV.